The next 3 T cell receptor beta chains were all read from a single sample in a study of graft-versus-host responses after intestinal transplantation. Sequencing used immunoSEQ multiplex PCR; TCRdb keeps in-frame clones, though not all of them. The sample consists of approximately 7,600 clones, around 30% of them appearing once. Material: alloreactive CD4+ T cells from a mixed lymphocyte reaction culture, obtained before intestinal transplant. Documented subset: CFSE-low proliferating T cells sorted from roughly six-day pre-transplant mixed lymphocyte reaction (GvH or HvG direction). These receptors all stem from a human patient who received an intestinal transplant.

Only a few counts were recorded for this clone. The CDR3 is CATSLSGTQYF. DNA for the CDR3: TGTGCCACCAGCCTTTCAGGGACCCAGTACTTC. The V and J genes are TRBV15 and TRBJ2-5, with no clear D. Trimming shortened V by 5 bases and J by 7 bases, and 8 bases separated the two germline ends. CDR3 length: 11 residues. Germline V gene sequence: CDR1 LNHNV, CDR2 YYDKDF (reference sequence).

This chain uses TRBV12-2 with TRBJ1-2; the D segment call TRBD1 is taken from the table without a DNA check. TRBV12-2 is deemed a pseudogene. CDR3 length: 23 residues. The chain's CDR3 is CASRFKKRDRGESPPGRSYGYTF. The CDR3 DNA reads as TGTGCAAGTCGGTTTAAAAAACGGGACAGGGGCGAATCCCCCCCCGGGCGATCCTATGGCTACACCTTC.

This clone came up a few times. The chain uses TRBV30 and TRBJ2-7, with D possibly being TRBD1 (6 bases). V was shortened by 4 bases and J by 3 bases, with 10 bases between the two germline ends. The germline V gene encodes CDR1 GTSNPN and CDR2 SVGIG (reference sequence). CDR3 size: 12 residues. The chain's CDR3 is CAWNRDNYEQYF. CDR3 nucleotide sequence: TGTGCCTGGAACCGGGACAACTACGAGCAGTACTTC.